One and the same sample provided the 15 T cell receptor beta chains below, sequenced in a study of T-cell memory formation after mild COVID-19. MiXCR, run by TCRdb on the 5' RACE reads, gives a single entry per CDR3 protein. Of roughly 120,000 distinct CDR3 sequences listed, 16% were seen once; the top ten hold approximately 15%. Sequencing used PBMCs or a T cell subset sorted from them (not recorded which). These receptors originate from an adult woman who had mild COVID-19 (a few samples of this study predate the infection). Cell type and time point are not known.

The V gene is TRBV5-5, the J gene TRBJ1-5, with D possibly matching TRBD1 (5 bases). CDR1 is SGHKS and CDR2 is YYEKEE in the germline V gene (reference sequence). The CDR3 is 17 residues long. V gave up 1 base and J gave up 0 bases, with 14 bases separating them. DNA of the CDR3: TGTGCCAGCAGCTTGTCGGACACCGCGAATAGCAATCAGCCCCAGCATTTT. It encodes CASSLSDTANSNQPQHF.

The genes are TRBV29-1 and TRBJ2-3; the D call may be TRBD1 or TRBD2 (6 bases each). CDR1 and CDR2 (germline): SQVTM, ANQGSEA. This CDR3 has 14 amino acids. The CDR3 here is CRVRGAGFTDTQYF. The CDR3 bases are TGCAGGGTAAGGGGGGCTGGATTCACAGATACGCAGTATTTT.

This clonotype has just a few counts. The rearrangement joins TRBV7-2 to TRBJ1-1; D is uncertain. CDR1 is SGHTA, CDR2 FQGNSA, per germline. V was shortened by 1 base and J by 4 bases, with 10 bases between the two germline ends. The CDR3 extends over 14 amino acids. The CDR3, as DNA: TGTGCCAGCAGCTTAGAAAGGGCGAGCACTGAAGCTTTCTTT. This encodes CASSLERASTEAFF.

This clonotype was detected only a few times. The CDR3 loop reads CASSPGTSGGGTDTQYF. CDR3 bases: TGTGCCAGCTCTCCCGGGACTAGCGGGGGCGGCACAGATACGCAGTATTTT. The J gene is TRBJ2-3, the V gene TRBV18; 14 bases fit TRBD2. Losses at the gene ends were 6 bases for V and 1 base for J; bases not matched to a gene: 6. The CDR3 is 17 amino acids. Germline assignment: CDR1 KGHSH and CDR2 LQKENI.

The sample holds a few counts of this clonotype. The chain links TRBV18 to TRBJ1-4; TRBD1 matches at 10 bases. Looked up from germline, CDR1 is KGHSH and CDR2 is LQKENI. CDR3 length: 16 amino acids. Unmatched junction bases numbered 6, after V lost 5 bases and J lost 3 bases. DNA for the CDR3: TGTGCCAGCTCAAAAACCGGACAGGGGGCTAATGAAAAACTGTTTTTT. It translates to CASSKTGQGANEKLFF. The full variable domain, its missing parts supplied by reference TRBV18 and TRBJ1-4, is NAGVMQNPRHLVRRRGQEARLRCSPMKGHSHVYWYRQLPEEGLKFMVYLQKENIIDESGMPKERFSAEFPKEGPSILRIQQVVRGDSAAYFCASSKTGQGANEKLFFGSGTQLSVL.

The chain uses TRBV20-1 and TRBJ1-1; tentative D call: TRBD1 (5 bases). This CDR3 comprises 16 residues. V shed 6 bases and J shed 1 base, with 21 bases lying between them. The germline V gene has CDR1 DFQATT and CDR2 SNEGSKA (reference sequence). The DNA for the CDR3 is TGCAGTGCGGCGATGGGGGTCACAACCCCGAACACTGAAGCTTTCTTT. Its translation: CSAAMGVTTPNTEAFF.

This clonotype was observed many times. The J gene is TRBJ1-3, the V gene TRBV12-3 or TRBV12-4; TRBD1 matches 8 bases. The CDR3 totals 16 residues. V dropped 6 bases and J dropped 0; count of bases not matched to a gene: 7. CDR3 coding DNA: TGTGCCAGCAGAAGCACAGGGGGAGGCTCTGGAAACACCATATATTTT. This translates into CASRSTGGGSGNTIYF.

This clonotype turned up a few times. This CDR3 is CASSLNLAGTHEQYF. CDR3 DNA: TGTGCCAGCAGCTTAAACCTGGCAGGGACTCACGAGCAGTACTTC. The chain recombines TRBV7-2 with TRBJ2-7, with D maybe TRBD2 (6 bases). In germline, CDR1 is SGHTA, CDR2 FQGNSA. CDR3 length equals 15 residues. V lost 2 bases, J lost 5 bases, and 16 bases lay in between.

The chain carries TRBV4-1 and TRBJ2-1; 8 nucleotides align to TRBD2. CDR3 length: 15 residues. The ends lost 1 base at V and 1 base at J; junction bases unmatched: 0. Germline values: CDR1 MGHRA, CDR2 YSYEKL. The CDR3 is CASSQGGGSYNEQFF. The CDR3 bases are TGCGCCAGCAGCCAAGGCGGGGGGTCCTACAATGAGCAGTTCTTC.

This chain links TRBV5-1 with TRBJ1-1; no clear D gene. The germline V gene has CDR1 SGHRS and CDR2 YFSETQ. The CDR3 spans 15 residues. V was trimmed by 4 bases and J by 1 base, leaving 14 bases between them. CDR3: CASSPIVGQNTEAFF. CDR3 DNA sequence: TGCGCCAGCAGCCCAATCGTAGGGCAGAACACTGAAGCTTTCTTT.

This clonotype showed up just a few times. CDR3 in DNA: TGTGCCAGCAGTTTCGTACCGGGACCCTTGAACACTGAAGCTTTCTTT. As protein: CASSFVPGPLNTEAFF. V gene TRBV6-5 combines with J gene TRBJ1-1, with D possibly matching TRBD1 (5 bases). The CDR3 length is 16 residues. V lost 4 bases to trimming and J lost 0 bases, with 15 bases between them. Germline CDR1 MNHEY, CDR2 SVGAGI.

This CDR3 is CASSLAAGLAEGKLFF. CDR3 in DNA: TGTGCCAGCAGCTTAGCAGCAGGACTAGCCGAGGGAAAACTGTTTTTT. The genes are TRBV7-2 and TRBJ1-4; D not certain. The CDR3 extends over 16 amino acids. Germline CDR1 and CDR2: SGHTA and FQGNSA. V was shortened by 0 bases and J by 10 bases, with 18 bases between the two germline ends.

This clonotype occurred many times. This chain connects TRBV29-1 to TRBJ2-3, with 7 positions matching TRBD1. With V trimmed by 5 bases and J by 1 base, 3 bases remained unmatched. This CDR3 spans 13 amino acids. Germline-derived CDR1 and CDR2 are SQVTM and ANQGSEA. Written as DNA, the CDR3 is TGCAGCGTTCCTACAGGGGGCACAGATACGCAGTATTTT. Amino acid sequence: CSVPTGGTDTQYF.

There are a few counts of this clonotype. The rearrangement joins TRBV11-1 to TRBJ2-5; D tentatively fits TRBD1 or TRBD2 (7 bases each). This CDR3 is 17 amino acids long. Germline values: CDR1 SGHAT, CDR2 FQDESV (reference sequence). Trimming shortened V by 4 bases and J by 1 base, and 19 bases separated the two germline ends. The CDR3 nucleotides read TGTGCCAGCAGCTCCCCGGCGGGGGCAGGGGGCCAAGAGACCCAGTACTTC. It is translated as CASSSPAGAGGQETQYF.

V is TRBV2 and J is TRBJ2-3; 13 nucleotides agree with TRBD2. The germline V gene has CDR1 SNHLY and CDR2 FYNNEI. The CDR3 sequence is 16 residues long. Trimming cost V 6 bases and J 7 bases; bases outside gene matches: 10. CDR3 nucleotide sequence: TGTGCCAGCAGGATCGGACTAGCGGGAGTCTCGAATACGCAGTATTTT. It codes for CASRIGLAGVSNTQYF. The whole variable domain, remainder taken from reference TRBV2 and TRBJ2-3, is EPEVTQTPSHQVTQMGQEVILRCVPISNHLYFYWYRQILGQKVEFLVSFYNNEISEKSEIFDDQFSVERPDGSNFTLKIRSTKLEDSAMYFCASRIGLAGVSNTQYFGPGTRLTVL.